The rows below give T cell receptor beta chains drawn from one sample of a study of T cells expressing NK-cell markers. Reprocessing the 5' RACE reads, TCRdb reports a single entry for every CDR3 protein and omits DNA. This sample contains a few hundred thousand distinct CDR3 sequences. The specimen sequenced was blood T cells: a sorted CD56 or NKG2C T cell subset, CD4+ or CD8+ T cells, or bulk PBMC T cells (not recorded which). These receptors all stem from a man aged 18 to 29 in good health. Both conserved end residues are part of each CDR3.

J,V,CDR3
TRBJ2-3,TRBV24-1,CATSVADTQYF
TRBJ2-1,TRBV5-1,CASRMTSGNNEQFF
TRBJ2-3,TRBV7-2,CASSLRASGRTDTQYF
TRBJ2-1,TRBV5-6,CASSGGLGWPGGFF
TRBJ2-3,TRBV29-1,CSVEYGLGLDTQYF
TRBJ2-1,TRBV5-4,CASSDKTGYNEQFF
TRBJ2-5,TRBV20-1,CSAPPDWNGAQYF
TRBJ2-1,TRBV24-1,CATSDFSGGQFF
TRBJ2-1,TRBV4-2,CASSQDPVTSASSYNEQFF
TRBJ2-7,TRBV5-1,CASSLVQGVYEQYF
TRBJ2-1,TRBV3-1,CASSHSGRLGNEQFF
TRBJ2-1,TRBV30,CAWTIGSGINEQFF
TRBJ1-2,TRBV20-1,CSASQGTFQGYTF
TRBJ1-5,TRBV28,CASSPPGQPNQPQHF
TRBJ2-1,TRBV20-1,CSARDKGANSYNEQFF
TRBJ1-5,TRBV20-1,CSASQQVGNQPQHF
TRBJ2-1,TRBV20-1,CSARDGGTGPYNEQFF
TRBJ2-1,TRBV12-3/TRBV12-4,CASRRSSGEQFF
TRBJ2-3,TRBV29-1,CSVEVSSGSWTDTQYF
TRBJ2-4,TRBV28,CASSPKNIQYF
TRBJ2-7,TRBV10-3,CAISDRAAYEQYF
TRBJ2-2,TRBV5-4,CASSFEVVGELFF
TRBJ2-4,TRBV29-1,CSVEVRGRGGLNSGKNIQYF
TRBJ2-7,TRBV4-2,CASSQGIGWVYEQYF